This note documents a single T cell receptor (beta chain) sequence. No antigen is known for it. This record comes from a study of shared clonotypes between healthy human individuals. Trimming cost V 0 bases and J 3 bases, with 12 bases left between them. Germline values: CDR1 SGHDN, CDR2 FVKESK. This CDR3 has 15 residues. Sequencing used immunoSEQ multiplex PCR; TCRdb keeps in-frame clones, though not all of them. The table lists a few million clones, 80% to 95% of them singletons. Overall study results and limits: When compared with the clonotypes that were shared by all four sorted-subset donors, the non-shared clonotypes turned out to have lower generation probabilities. Memory subsets generally showed smaller estimated richness than naive subsets did.

Sample: naive CD4+ T cells from PBMCs. As to subset: CD45RA+ positively selected. The receptor was isolated from a man younger than 35 in good health. Some clones in this sample may be carry-over from other donors' samples. The gene calls are TRBV14 and TRBJ2-7; D may be TRBD2 (6 bases). The CDR3 bases are TGTGCCAGCAGCCAAGATCTAGCGCGACACTACGAGCAGTACTTC. This sequence encodes CASSQDLARHYEQYF. The full variable domain, rest sourced from reference TRBV14 and TRBJ2-7, is EAGVTQFPSHSVIEKGQTVTLRCDPISGHDNLYWYRRVMGKEIKFLLHFVKESKQDESGMPNNRFLAERTGGTYSTLKVQPAELEDSGVYFCASSQDLARHYEQYFGPGTRLTVT.